Included here is one TCR beta chain sequence, with context. cDNA came from 0.5 to 1 ug RNA primed by random hexamers. TCRdb redid the calling of the immunoSEQ multiplex PCR reads with MiXCR, one entry per CDR3 protein. The data contain 240,000 or so distinct CDR3 sequences, roughly 95% of them seen just once; the ten biggest clones take up approximately 0.094%. This sample was included in a study of CD8 T cells in Susac syndrome. Study at large: Roughly eight of the sequenced Susac syndrome patients were in remission, and six had active disease. At blood draw, Susac syndrome patients were therapy-naive, on corticosteroids, or on intravenous immunoglobulin alone.

CDR3 length: 14 residues. The ends lost 3 bases at V and 6 bases at J; junction bases unmatched: 6. Material for sequencing was CD4+ T cells from PBMCs. The source of this sequence is a human donor with Susac syndrome. This chain links TRBV23-1 with TRBJ1-2; 8 bases agree with TRBD1. TRBV23-1 is an open reading frame, and its role is uncertain. The CDR3 loop is CASSHRTGRDGYTF. The DNA of the CDR3 is TGCGCCAGCAGTCACCGGACAGGGAGGGATGGCTACACCTTC.